This T cell receptor beta chain was documented in a study of T cell repertoires in cytomegalovirus infection. Across the study: Well-studied HLA-B-restricted CMV epitopes were used in the study alongside recently identified HLA-C-restricted ones. CMV infection together with matching HLA type was indicated by public TCR beta signatures.

MiXCR, run by TCRdb on the reads, gives a single entry per CDR3 protein. The data hold about 900,000 distinct CDR3 sequences, with around 30% observed a single time. Concerning this clonotype: Its antigen is not known.

Broader study findings: HLA-C-restricted TCR beta clonotypes specific for CMV led the ex vivo response. Carriage of CMV together with the relevant HLA was identifiable through cumulative public TCR beta family frequency.

The CDR3 covers 13 residues. V lost 1 base to trimming and J lost 6 bases, with 7 bases between them. Germline-derived CDR1 and CDR2 are MGHRA and YSYEKL. Sample: cultured CD8+ T cells from PBMCs, taken from culture after CMV antigen stimulation. The gene calls are TRBV4-1 and TRBJ1-5; D is uncertain. The TCR comes from a human donor in good health (CMV status not recorded). Some clones in this sample may be carry-over from other donors' samples. The chain's CDR3 is CASSQVLGQPQHF. The CDR3 DNA follows: TGCGCCAGCAGCCAAGTCTTGGGTCAGCCCCAGCATTTT.